The 3 T cell receptor beta chains listed next were all sequenced from one sample in a study of shared clonotypes between healthy human individuals. TCRdb's copy holds only in-frame clones and misses some; the assay was immunoSEQ multiplex PCR. The sample comprises fewer than 1 million clones, approximately 96% of which are singletons, and under 0.3% rests with the top ten. The naive CD8 population came from CD45RO-negative cells selected for CCR7, without terminally differentiated effector memory CD45RA+ cells. The sequenced material came from naive CD8+ T cells sorted from blood. The receptors shown here come from a man aged 25 to 45 in good health.

The rearrangement joins TRBV19 to TRBJ1-5; no reliable D call. V was pared by 5 bases and J by 0 bases, with 17 bases between. The germline V gene has CDR1 LNHDA and CDR2 SQIVND (reference sequence). CDR3 length equals 17 residues. CDR3 amino acids: CASSVTSGGDSNQPQHF. For the CDR3, the DNA is TGTGCCAGTAGTGTCACCTCTGGCGGGGATAGCAATCAGCCCCAGCATTTT.

This clone was found once. The same CDR3 arises from other DNA sequences in this sample as well. The chain employs TRBV5-4 and TRBJ2-7; the match to TRBD2 covers 13 bases. Losses at the gene ends were 4 bases for V and 7 bases for J; bases not matched to a gene: 2. Germline V gene sequence: CDR1 SGHNT, CDR2 YYREEE (reference sequence). CDR3 length: 13 residues. The DNA for the CDR3 is TGTGCCAGCAGCCCGGGACTAGCGGGGGAGCAGTACTTC. Residues: CASSPGLAGEQYF.

The gene calls are TRBV29-1 and TRBJ2-3; 8 bases fit TRBD2. J gave up 0 bases and V 5 bases, and 10 bases lay outside the gene matches. The germline gives CDR1 SQVTM, CDR2 ANQGSEA. This CDR3 comprises 16 residues. Here the CDR3 reads CSVQGELAESTDTQYF. CDR3 DNA sequence: TGCAGCGTTCAGGGAGAACTAGCGGAAAGCACAGATACGCAGTATTTT.